The sequence of this T cell receptor beta chain was determined in a study of T cells in Graves' hyperthyroidism and ophthalmopathy. Study-level information: Specimen type is peripheral blood, collected at initial diagnosis prior to any treatment.

Germline assignment: CDR1 LGHDT and CDR2 YNNKEL (reference sequence). The V gene end was trimmed by 6 bases and the J gene end by 6 bases; junction bases not matched to a gene: 5. CDR3 size: 12 residues. In this sample, this clonotype turned up a few times. TCR beta CDR3 regions were amplified from RNA. The HTBI primer set was used in a first-round RT-PCR of the TCR CDR3. TCRdb independently ran MiXCR on the multiplex PCR reads; one entry per CDR3 protein. Among about 640,000 distinct CDR3 sequences listed, less than 25% were seen once. Sequenced input: blood. This sequence was found in a man younger than 45 with Graves' ophthalmopathy. The rearrangement links TRBV3-1 to TRBJ2-7; 7 nucleotides agree with TRBD1. The CDR3 DNA sequence: TGTGCCAGCAGGTATGGGACAGCCGAGCAGTACTTC. This sequence encodes CASRYGTAEQYF.